This paragraph reports one T cell receptor (beta chain). The data originate from a study of OX40 agonist ivuxolimab in advanced cancers. Measured with immunoSEQ multiplex PCR; TCRdb has only the in-frame clones, and not every one. The sample lists approximately 68,000 clones, roughly 86% seen once, with over 0.65% in the top ten. Trimming cost V 5 bases and J 6 bases; bases outside gene matches: 8. The CDR3 spans 15 residues. From germline, CDR1 is MNHNS and CDR2 SASEGT. Sampled blood was obtained at baseline, cycle 4 day 1, and cycle 7 day 1. This clonotype was obtained from an adult with an advanced solid tumor such as melanoma, head and neck, liver or kidney cancer. The chain links TRBV6-1 to TRBJ2-2; 8 bases map to TRBD1. This specimen was CD4+ or CD8+ T cells sorted from blood, taken in a trial of the OX40 agonist ivuxolimab. The CDR3 coding sequence is TGTGCCAGCAGTACTGAGACAGGGGTACCCGGGGAGCTGTTTTTT. It encodes CASSTETGVPGELFF.